This T cell receptor beta chain appears in the sequencing data of a study of T cell repertoires in ileal Crohn's disease. TCRdb's table, derived via immunoSEQ multiplex PCR, lists solely in-frame clones and lacks some. The specimen's table records under 100 clones. The sorted cells were lamina propria lymphocytes from surgical specimens, first isolated by density gradient. The TCR comes from an adult with Crohn's disease. Specimen: a sorted T cell subset from the ileum.

Written as DNA, the CDR3 is TGCAGCAGCGGGGGGCTTGTCGCAGATGAGCAGTTCTTC. Translated, it gives CSSGGLVADEQFF. The rearrangement links TRBV29-1 to TRBJ2-1; TRBD2 aligns across 9 bases. This CDR3 is 13 amino acids long. J gave up 8 bases and V 8 bases, and 10 bases lay outside the gene matches. CDR1 and CDR2 from the germline V gene are SQVTM and ANQGSEA.